Below, 22 T cell receptor beta chains from the same sample are listed, as sequenced in a study of OX40 agonist ivuxolimab in advanced cancers. Profiling relied on immunoSEQ multiplex PCR, and the TCRdb table lists in-frame clones only, not all of them. Of 9,000 to 10,000 clones listed, roughly 71% were seen once; the top ten hold about 27%. This specimen was CD4+ or CD8+ T cells sorted from blood, taken in a trial of the OX40 agonist ivuxolimab. Source of these receptors: an adult with an advanced solid tumor such as melanoma, head and neck, liver or kidney cancer.

V gene TRBV4-1 combines with J gene TRBJ2-3; 13 bases are shared with TRBD2. The CDR3 is made up of 18 amino acids. Per germline, CDR1 MGHRA and CDR2 YSYEKL. The junction had 8 bases not matched to a gene; V was cut back by 1 base and J by 4 bases. CDR3 amino acids: CASSQVQELAGGADTQYF. CDR3 nucleotides: TGCGCCAGCAGCCAAGTTCAAGAACTAGCGGGGGGGGCAGATACGCAGTATTTT.

The table lists this clone with a count of one. The chain carries TRBV28 and TRBJ1-4, with D possibly matching TRBD1 (5 bases). CDR1 and CDR2 (germline): MDHEN, SYDVKM. This CDR3 contains 15 residues. Trimming left V 5 bases short and J 3 bases short, with 13 bases between. The CDR3 DNA is TGTGCCAGCAGTATGACCCGGGGCGCTAATGAAAAACTGTTTTTT. The encoded protein is CASSMTRGANEKLFF.

The gene calls are TRBV11-3 and TRBJ2-3, with TRBD1 identical over 9 bases. V shed 4 bases and J 4 bases; nucleotides not matched to a gene: 9. CDR1 is SGHNT, CDR2 YENEEA, per germline. This CDR3 is built from 16 residues. The CDR3 reads CASSYSGTGSADTQYF. The CDR3 DNA reads as TGTGCCAGCAGCTACTCCGGGACAGGGAGTGCAGATACGCAGTATTTT.

The rearrangement links TRBV7-9 to TRBJ2-1; D may match TRBD1 or TRBD2 (6 bases each). V shed 6 bases and J shed 9 bases, with 12 bases lying between them. From germline, CDR1 is SEHNR and CDR2 FQNEAQ (reference sequence). The CDR3 length is 12 residues. The DNA of the CDR3 is TGTGCCAGCAGTACCGGGGGCGGTGAGCAGTTCTTC. Translation gives CASSTGGGEQFF. The full variable domain, completed using reference TRBV7-9 and TRBJ2-1, is DTGVSQNPRHKITKRGQNVTFRCDPISEHNRLYWYRQTLGQGPEFLTYFQNEAQLEKSRLLSDRFSAERPKGSFSTLEIQRTEQGDSAMYLCASSTGGGEQFFGPGTRLTVL.

The chain links TRBV28 to TRBJ1-1; no clear D. The CDR3 spans 15 residues. The germline V gene encodes CDR1 MDHEN and CDR2 SYDVKM. Deletions cut 0 bases from V and 1 base from J, with 9 bases between. The CDR3 DNA follows: TGTGCCAGCAGTTTATGGAGGGTCGGGAACACTGAAGCTTTCTTT. Amino acid sequence: CASSLWRVGNTEAFF.

This clone occurred a few times. The chain couples TRBV4-1 to TRBJ2-4, with a tentative D call TRBD1 (7 bases). The V and J ends lost 3 bases and 4 bases respectively, with 13 bases between them. This CDR3 contains 15 residues. Germline CDR1 reads MGHRA; CDR2 reads YSYEKL. The CDR3 here is CASSQVPGGKNIQYF. The DNA for the CDR3 is TGCGCCAGCAGCCAGGTGCCAGGGGGGAAAAACATTCAGTACTTC.

The chain carries TRBV9 and TRBJ2-6; D uncertain. Per the germline V gene, CDR1 is SGDLS and CDR2 is YYNGEE. With 3 bases removed from V and 4 bases from J, the gap between germline ends came to 8 bases. This CDR3 has 14 amino acids. This chain's CDR3 is CASSGIAGANVLTF. CDR3 in DNA: TGTGCCAGCAGCGGGATTGCAGGGGCCAACGTCCTGACTTTC.

The chain is built from TRBV19 and TRBJ1-2, with D possibly matching TRBD1 (5 bases). Trimming removed 1 base from V and 10 bases from J, with 19 bases in between. There are 15 residues in the CDR3. Per the germline V gene, CDR1 is LNHDA and CDR2 is SQIVND (reference sequence). CDR3 bases: TGTGCCAGTAGTATAGTATCCAGGGCGCCGACCCCCTACACCTTC. Translated: CASSIVSRAPTPYTF. Full variable domain (outside the CDR3, taken from reference TRBV19 and TRBJ1-2): DGGITQSPKYLFRKEGQNVTLSCEQNLNHDAMYWYRQDPGQGLRLIYYSQIVNDFQKGDIAEGYSVSREKKESFPLTVTSAQKNPTAFYLCASSIVSRAPTPYTFGSGTRLTVV.

The V and J genes are TRBV28 and TRBJ2-3, with a possible D match to TRBD1 (5 bases). The V end lost 1 base, the J end lost 2 bases, and 10 bases lay between the germline ends. The CDR3 covers 15 residues. The germline gives CDR1 MDHEN, CDR2 SYDVKM. The CDR3 bases are TGTGCCAGCAGTTTATACAGGAGATCCACAGATACGCAGTATTTT. Its translation: CASSLYRRSTDTQYF. Full variable domain (rest looked up from reference TRBV28 and TRBJ2-3): DVKVTQSSRYLVKRTGEKVFLECVQDMDHENMFWYRQDPGLGLRLIYFSYDVKMKEKGDIPEGYSVSREKKERFSLILESASTNQTSMYLCASSLYRRSTDTQYFGPGTRLTVL.

This clone is deemed medium-sized. The V gene is TRBV19, the J gene TRBJ1-2; no definite D call. Germline CDR1 and CDR2: LNHDA and SQIVND (reference sequence). Between the trimmed V and J ends, which lost 6 bases and 8 bases, there was a span of 16 bases. This CDR3 spans 13 amino acids. The CDR3 region has the DNA TGTGCCAGTAGCCAGCCAGACCCGAGGGGCTACACCTTC. Its protein is CASSQPDPRGYTF.

The chain employs TRBV6-6 and TRBJ2-7; tentatively, D is TRBD2 (6 bases). Germline assignment: CDR1 MNHNY and CDR2 SVGAGI (reference sequence). Trimming shortened V by 6 bases and J by 2 bases, and 11 bases separated the two germline ends. This CDR3 is 13 amino acids long. CDR3 sequence: CASRPGLPYEQYF. The DNA of the CDR3 is TGTGCCAGCAGACCGGGACTCCCCTACGAGCAGTACTTC.

The rearrangement uses TRBV19 and TRBJ2-2; tentatively, D is TRBD1 or TRBD2 (5 bases each). V lost 5 bases and J lost 4, with 11 bases in between. Germline V gene lookup returns CDR1 LNHDA and CDR2 SQIVND (reference sequence). This CDR3 spans 14 amino acids. CDR3 DNA: TGTGCCAGTAGTTGGGCAGGGACCACCGGGGAGCTGTTTTTT. Translating it yields CASSWAGTTGELFF.

This sequence joins TRBV9 and TRBJ1-1; D possibly corresponds to TRBD1 (5 bases). Germline lookup yields CDR1 SGDLS and CDR2 YYNGEE. V shed 0 bases and J shed 2 bases, with 8 bases lying between them. This CDR3 spans 14 amino acids. The CDR3 region has the DNA TGTGCCAGCAGCGTAGGACAGCCTAACACTGAAGCTTTCTTT. Its protein product is CASSVGQPNTEAFF.

The V and J genes are TRBV29-1 and TRBJ1-2, with D hard to call. This CDR3 has 14 amino acids. Germline V gives CDR1 SQVTM, CDR2 ANQGSEA. Trimming stripped 1 base from V and 6 bases from J, with 15 bases between. The CDR3: CSVEVAGNEDGYTF. The DNA for the CDR3 is TGCAGCGTTGAAGTTGCCGGGAATGAGGATGGCTACACCTTC.

This sequence joins TRBV7-7 and TRBJ2-1; the D gene is possibly TRBD2 (5 bases). CDR3 size: 14 residues. Germline V gives CDR1 SSHAT, CDR2 FNYEAQ (reference sequence). V was pared by 9 bases and J by 0 bases, with 12 bases between. The CDR3 bases are TGTGCCAGTCGCGCTGGGAGCTCCTACAATGAGCAGTTCTTC. This encodes CASRAGSSYNEQFF.

The chain links TRBV7-3 to TRBJ1-2, with a weak D call TRBD1 (5 bases). Per the germline V gene, CDR1 is SGHTA and CDR2 is FQGTGA. This CDR3 is built from 13 residues. V gave up 5 bases and J gave up 7 bases, with 14 bases separating them. In nucleotides, the CDR3 is TGTGCCAGCAGCGCCCAGGGAGAGCCTGGCTACACCTTC. Translated: CASSAQGEPGYTF.

The V and J genes are TRBV4-3 and TRBJ2-7; 9 nucleotides line up with TRBD2. The germline CDR1 and CDR2 sequences are LGHNA and YSLEER. Trimming removed 0 bases from V and 3 bases from J; junction bases left unmatched: 12. The CDR3 has 18 amino acids. The CDR3 sequence: CASSQDRPLAGAGYEQYF. CDR3 DNA: TGCGCCAGCAGCCAAGATCGGCCCTTAGCGGGGGCCGGCTACGAGCAGTACTTC.

The V gene is TRBV4-2, the J gene TRBJ2-3; D remains unclear. V was trimmed by 6 bases and J by 0 bases, leaving 10 bases between them. This CDR3 comprises 14 residues. Germline values: CDR1 LGHNA, CDR2 YNFKEQ. CDR3 DNA sequence: TGTGCCAGCAGAGGTCTTACTAGCACAGATACGCAGTATTTT. Its translation: CASRGLTSTDTQYF.

The chain carries TRBV7-3 and TRBJ2-1; D is unclear. The germline V and J ends were trimmed by 4 bases and 6 bases, with 10 bases remaining between them. Looked up from germline, CDR1 is SGHTA and CDR2 is FQGTGA. CDR3 size: 13 residues. The CDR3 here is CASSSSRSNEQFF. The CDR3 DNA follows: TGTGCCAGCAGCTCAAGCAGGAGCAATGAGCAGTTCTTC.

The chain recombines TRBV4-1 with TRBJ2-7; D ambiguous. The germline V gene encodes CDR1 MGHRA and CDR2 YSYEKL. The CDR3 consists of 15 residues. V was trimmed by 0 bases and J by 4 bases, leaving 13 bases between them. Written as DNA, the CDR3 is TGCGCCAGCAGCCAAGATGGGCACGGTTATTACGAGCAGTACTTC. Translating gives CASSQDGHGYYEQYF.

This clone was detected only a few times. The chain is built from TRBV5-2 and TRBJ2-7; whether TRBD2, the table's D call, matches the DNA was not checked. TRBV5-2 constitutes a pseudogene. This CDR3 has 11 amino acids. CDR3 nucleotide sequence: TGTGCCAGCAGCTTGCGGGACGAGCAGTACTTC. Its protein product is CASSLRDEQYF.

This CDR3 is CASSFMRRSYEQYF. The CDR3, as DNA: TGTGCCAGCAGTTTCATGAGGAGGTCCTACGAGCAGTACTTC. V usage is TRBV28 and J usage is TRBJ2-7; weak D call: TRBD2 (5 bases). This CDR3 contains 14 residues. CDR1 is MDHEN, CDR2 SYDVKM, per germline. V was cut by 3 bases and J by 1 base, with 10 bases left in between.